A selection of T cell receptor beta chains follows, all from one sample in a study of T cells in localized non-small cell lung cancer. Repertoires were generated with immunoSEQ multiplex PCR, while TCRdb's copy carries only in-frame clones and drops some. The table has 30,000 to 40,000 clones, just over 85% seen once. Sequencing used peripheral blood mononuclear cells, obtained before any cancer treatment. The receptors were sampled from a male donor older than 55 with stage II lung adenocarcinoma. Each CDR3 is given with its conserved first and last residue. A D gene is named only where the DNA matches it firmly. Expanded clones are given a class, and other clones once, few, many or no size at all.

TRBJ2-1,once,-,TRBV10-3,CATLGQSGGNEQFF,TGTGCCACCTTGGGGCAGTCGGGTGGCAATGAGCAGTTCTTC
TRBJ1-1,-,-,TRBV30,CAWSPDRIDMNTEAFF,TGTGCCTGGAGTCCCGACAGAATAGACATGAACACTGAAGCTTTCTTT
TRBJ2-4,-,-,TRBV5-6,CASSSDRGAKNIQYF,TGTGCCAGCAGCTCTGACAGAGGGGCCAAAAACATTCAGTACTTC
TRBJ2-5,-,TRBD1,TRBV30,CAWSETGEETQYF,TGTGCCTGGAGTGAGACAGGGGAAGAGACCCAGTACTTC
TRBJ1-2,-,TRBD1,TRBV28,CASSSGDRVYGYTF,TGTGCCAGCAGTAGTGGGGACAGGGTTTATGGCTACACCTTC
TRBJ1-3,-,TRBD1,TRBV6-1,CASSEAGGQSGNTIYF,TGTGCCAGCAGTGAAGCGGGGGGACAGTCTGGAAACACCATATATTTT
TRBJ2-3,-,-,TRBV5-6,CASSWIKRRTFYTDTQYF,TGTGCCAGCAGCTGGATTAAGAGACGGACTTTTTACACAGATACGCAGTATTTT
TRBJ1-4,-,TRBD1,TRBV9,CASSVKTGTTNEKLFF,TGTGCCAGCAGCGTAAAGACAGGGACAACTAATGAAAAACTGTTTTTT
TRBJ1-2,few,-,TRBV9,CASSVDPGVRRSGYTF,TGTGCCAGCAGCGTAGACCCAGGGGTGAGGCGTAGTGGCTACACCTTC
TRBJ1-5,-,-,TRBV2,CASSGGRYSNQPQHF,TGTGCCAGCAGCGGAGGACGGTATAGCAATCAGCCCCAGCATTTT
TRBJ1-2,-,TRBD1,TRBV7-9,CASSPNRGYNYGYTF,TGTGCCAGCAGCCCAAACAGGGGCTACAACTATGGCTACACCTTC
TRBJ2-1,-,-,TRBV4-3,CASSQESGGEQFF,TGCGCCAGCAGCCAAGAGTCCGGCGGTGAGCAGTTCTTC
TRBJ2-1,-,TRBD2,TRBV6-1,CASSEVSGRDFF,TGTGCCAGCAGTGAAGTTAGCGGGAGAGACTTCTTC
TRBJ2-5,-,TRBD1,TRBV10-3,CAISVSPGQQETQYF,TGTGCCATCAGTGTCTCACCGGGACAGCAAGAGACCCAGTACTTC
TRBJ1-2,-,-,TRBV14,CASSQVTGAGYTF,TGTGCCAGCAGCCAAGTGACGGGGGCTGGCTACACCTTC
TRBJ1-2,-,-,TRBV7-2,CASSFARGADYGYTF,TGTGCCAGCAGCTTCGCCCGGGGAGCTGACTATGGCTACACCTTC
TRBJ1-2,-,-,TRBV7-6,CASSLEGQAGAYGYTF,TGTGCCAGCAGCTTAGAAGGTCAGGCTGGGGCCTATGGCTACACCTTC
TRBJ2-1,-,TRBD2,TRBV10-3,CAISESSGMVNEQFF,TGTGCCATCAGTGAGTCGAGCGGGATGGTCAATGAGCAGTTCTTC
TRBJ1-1,-,-,TRBV4-1,CASSHPAGTNTEAFF,TGCGCCAGCAGCCACCCCGCGGGAACTAACACTGAAGCTTTCTTT
TRBJ2-7,few,-,TRBV29-1,CSVESGQTYEQYF,TGCAGCGTTGAATCTGGGCAGACCTACGAGCAGTACTTC
TRBJ2-3,-,-,TRBV19,CASSRGTDTQYF,TGTGCCAGTAGTCGGGGAACAGATACGCAGTATTTT
TRBJ1-3,-,TRBD1,TRBV6-5,CASSPQGYTGNTIYF,TGTGCCAGCAGTCCACAGGGGTACACTGGAAACACCATATATTTT
TRBJ2-5,-,-,TRBV18,CASSPPRGSSLVKETQYF,TGTGCCAGCTCACCACCCCGGGGTAGCAGCCTTGTGAAGGAGACCCAGTACTTC
TRBJ2-2,-,-,TRBV5-1,CASSPQGFDTGELFF,TGCGCCAGCAGCCCCCAAGGCTTCGACACCGGGGAGCTGTTTTTT
TRBJ1-1,few,-,TRBV7-9,CASSSVQPGDTEAFF,TGTGCCAGCAGCTCGGTCCAGCCGGGAGACACTGAAGCTTTCTTT
TRBJ1-5,-,TRBD1,TRBV5-1,CASSPGQLNQPQHF,TGCGCCAGCAGCCCGGGACAGCTGAATCAGCCCCAGCATTTT
TRBJ2-5,-,TRBD1,TRBV25-1,CASSEDRDLQTQYF,TGTGCCAGCAGTGAAGACAGGGATCTGCAGACCCAGTACTTC
TRBJ2-1,-,TRBD1,TRBV19,CASSTYSKGAGGEQFF,TGTGCCAGTAGTACCTACTCCAAGGGGGCAGGGGGTGAGCAGTTCTTC
TRBJ2-7,-,-,TRBV30,CAWSVRGIEQYF,TGTGCCTGGAGTGTACGAGGAATCGAGCAGTACTTC
TRBJ1-3,once,-,TRBV30,CAWSVLREPGNTIYF,TGTGCCTGGAGTGTACTCCGGGAACCCGGAAACACCATATATTTT
TRBJ2-7,few,-,TRBV4-2,CASSQGSSYEQYF,TGTGCCAGCAGCCAAGGTTCGTCCTACGAGCAGTACTTC
TRBJ2-3,-,TRBD1,TRBV5-1,CASSKGQPSTDTQYF,TGCGCCAGCAGCAAGGGACAGCCTAGCACAGATACGCAGTATTTT
TRBJ2-1,-,-,TRBV15,CATSRTEYNEQFF,TGTGCCACCAGCAGAACAGAGTACAATGAGCAGTTCTTC
TRBJ1-5,-,-,TRBV5-4,CASSLGLSQPQHF,TGTGCCAGCAGCTTGGGGTTAAGTCAGCCCCAGCATTTT
TRBJ2-6,-,-,TRBV30,CAWSPDLSGANVLTF,TGTGCCTGGAGTCCCGACCTCTCTGGGGCCAACGTCCTGACTTTC
TRBJ1-1,-,-,TRBV19,CASSPRGGLNTEAFF,TGTGCCAGTAGCCCCCGTGGGGGGTTGAACACTGAAGCTTTCTTT
TRBJ1-5,-,-,TRBV19,CASMVGAYSNQPQHF,TGTGCCAGTATGGTAGGGGCGTATAGCAATCAGCCCCAGCATTTT
TRBJ2-3,-,-,TRBV7-8,CASSLGFRGTQYF,TGTGCCAGCAGCCTGGGGTTTAGGGGGACGCAGTATTTT
TRBJ2-7,-,-,TRBV21-1,CASSKDMGPAGYEQYF,TGTGCCAGCAGCAAAGATATGGGCCCGGCGGGCTACGAGCAGTACTTC
TRBJ2-3,-,TRBD2,TRBV7-6,CASSLGVAGGADTQYF,TGTGCCAGCAGCTTAGGGGTAGCGGGAGGAGCAGATACGCAGTATTTT
TRBJ2-7,-,TRBD1,TRBV25-1,CASSDPSTGGYEQYF,TGTGCCAGCAGTGACCCTTCGACAGGGGGCTACGAGCAGTACTTC
TRBJ1-1,few,TRBD1,TRBV11-2,CASSHGQGLVAFF,TGTGCCAGCAGCCACGGACAGGGTCTAGTAGCTTTCTTT
TRBJ2-3,-,TRBD2,TRBV7-2,CASSSRTSGRHTDTQYF,TGTGCCAGCAGCTCCCGGACTAGCGGGAGACACACAGATACGCAGTATTTT
TRBJ2-5,-,TRBD2,TRBV9,CASSVSGRASGETQYF,TGTGCCAGCAGCGTTAGCGGGAGGGCCTCGGGAGAGACCCAGTACTTC
TRBJ2-2,once,TRBD2,TRBV5-4,CASSPGLAGVTGELFF,TGTGCCAGCAGCCCAGGACTAGCGGGAGTCACCGGGGAGCTGTTTTTT
TRBJ2-5,once,TRBD2,TRBV11-2,CASNLGLAQETQYF,TGTGCCAGCAATCTCGGACTAGCCCAAGAGACCCAGTACTTC
TRBJ1-3,-,-,TRBV18,CASSPSTPGNTIYF,TGTGCCAGCTCACCAAGTACTCCTGGAAACACCATATATTTT
TRBJ2-7,-,-,TRBV11-2,CASSSSTGLQYF,TGTGCCAGCAGCTCGTCAACCGGTTTGCAGTACTTC
TRBJ1-1,once,-,TRBV28,CASSPASGFLIGEAFF,TGTGCCAGCAGTCCAGCGTCGGGGTTTCTTATCGGTGAAGCTTTCTTT
TRBJ1-5,few,TRBD1,TRBV4-2,CASSPRTGGQPQHF,TGTGCCAGCAGCCCGCGGACAGGGGGTCAGCCCCAGCATTTT
TRBJ1-2,few,TRBD1,TRBV27,CASSSSGGYGYTF,TGTGCCAGCAGTTCTTCAGGGGGCTATGGCTACACCTTC
TRBJ1-2,-,-,TRBV10-3,CAISGQGGGYTF,TGTGCCATCAGTGGGCAGGGCGGGGGCTACACCTTC
TRBJ2-1,few,-,TRBV2,CASSERGAAYNEQFF,TGTGCCAGCAGTGAAAGAGGGGCAGCCTACAATGAGCAGTTCTTC
TRBJ1-1,-,-,TRBV6-5,CASSPRGGTEAFF,TGTGCCAGCAGTCCTCGGGGGGGAACTGAAGCTTTCTTT
TRBJ1-3,once,-,TRBV21-1,CASSMGTGGNTIYF,TGTGCCAGCAGCATGGGGACAGGGGGAAACACCATATATTTT
TRBJ1-2,-,-,TRBV28,CASSLEQRGYTF,TGTGCCAGCAGTTTAGAACAGCGCGGCTACACCTTC
TRBJ1-1,-,-,TRBV11-2,CASSLEGGVAEAFF,TGTGCCAGCAGCTTAGAAGGAGGGGTGGCTGAAGCTTTCTTT
TRBJ1-1,-,-,TRBV6-1,CASSEALALNTEAFF,TGTGCCAGCAGTGAAGCTCTTGCCTTGAACACTGAAGCTTTCTTT
TRBJ1-2,-,-,TRBV28,CASSLRTALYGYTF,TGTGCCAGCAGTTTAAGGACGGCCCTCTATGGCTACACCTTC